This T cell receptor beta chain was obtained from a study of early T cells in non-severe SARS-CoV-2 infection. Study context: Chains were unpaired, as sequencing was done on bulk RNA from unsorted whole blood.

The TCR library protocol was used to attach unique molecular identifiers. These identifiers were attached to individual cDNA molecules. TCRdb used MiXCR to reprocess the 5' RACE reads, holding one entry per CDR3 protein. The repertoire consists of around 35,000 distinct CDR3 sequences, with 5% to 6.5% occurring once and the leading ten covering approximately 5%. Study-wide findings and caveats: Using VDJdb, the matching emphasized anti-spike CD8 responses while missing private and CD4 specificities.

A remark on this clonotype: Antigen unknown.

Germline CDR1 and CDR2: WSHSY and SAAADI. CDR3 size: 15 residues. The trim removed 2 bases at V and 2 bases at J, leaving 3 bases unmatched. This TCR was sampled from an adult who was a healthcare worker with PCR-confirmed SARS-CoV-2 infection or an uninfected control (not recorded which). Sequencing was done on a sample of whole blood. The chain employs TRBV10-2 and TRBJ2-3; 8 bases match TRBD2. The CDR3 DNA reads as TGCGCCAGCAGTGAGATCGGGAGGGCCACAGATACGCAGTATTTT. Residues: CASSEIGRATDTQYF.